This T cell receptor beta chain stems from a study of T cells in Graves' hyperthyroidism and ophthalmopathy. Overall study context: Upon initial diagnosis and before any treatment, peripheral blood was collected.

Amplified TCR beta CDR3 regions came from RNA transcripts. An initial round of RT-PCR targeting the TCR CDR3 relied on the HTBI primer set. A single record per CDR3 protein comes from TCRdb applying MiXCR to the multiplex PCR reads. In the table there are about 610,000 distinct CDR3 sequences, roughly 14% of which are singletons. The germline V gene encodes CDR1 MDHEN and CDR2 SYDVKM. Trimming removed 7 bases at V and 2 bases at J, with 15 bases between. The CDR3 has 14 amino acids. The TCR comes from a woman aged 40 to 50 with Graves' ophthalmopathy. Sequenced material: blood. The chain is built from TRBV28 and TRBJ2-7, with D possibly matching TRBD2 (6 bases). This CDR3 reads CASTSGGRTYEQYF. The CDR3 DNA sequence: TGTGCCAGCACTTCCGGGGGTAGGACCTACGAGCAGTACTTC.